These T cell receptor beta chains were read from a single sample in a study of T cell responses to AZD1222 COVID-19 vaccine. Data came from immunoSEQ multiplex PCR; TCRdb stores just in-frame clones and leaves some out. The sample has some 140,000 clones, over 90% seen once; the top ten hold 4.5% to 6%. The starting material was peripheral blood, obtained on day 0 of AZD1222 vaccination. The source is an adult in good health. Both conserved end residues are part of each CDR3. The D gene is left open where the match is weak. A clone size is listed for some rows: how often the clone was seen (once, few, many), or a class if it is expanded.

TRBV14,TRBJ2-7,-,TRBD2,TGTGCCAGCAGCCTATTCGGGGACAAATTAGGACTAGCGGGAGGGCAGGAGCAGTACTTC,CASSLFGDKLGLAGGQEQYF
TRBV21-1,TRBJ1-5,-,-,TGTGCCAGCAGCAAGGTGGACAGGACTGGCAATCAGCCCCAGCATTTT,CASSKVDRTGNQPQHF
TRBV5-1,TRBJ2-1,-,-,TGCGCCAGCAGCCTAGGGACGAATGAGCAGTTCTTC,CASSLGTNEQFF
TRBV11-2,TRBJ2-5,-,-,TGTGCCAGCAGCTTAGGTTCAAACGGCCAAGAGACCCAGTACTTC,CASSLGSNGQETQYF
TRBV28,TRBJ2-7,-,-,TGTGCCAGCAGTTTGTTGCTTACCTACGAGCAGTACTTC,CASSLLLTYEQYF
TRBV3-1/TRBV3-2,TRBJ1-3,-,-,TGTGCCAGCTCCAGGGCCGGGGGAAACTCTGGAAACACCATATATTTT,CASSRAGGNSGNTIYF
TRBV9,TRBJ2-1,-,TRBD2,TGTGCCAGCAGCGGCCGACCGGGACTAGCGGGACACAATGAGCAGTTCTTC,CASSGRPGLAGHNEQFF
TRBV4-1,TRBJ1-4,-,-,TGCGCCAGCAGCCAGGCCGGCGGGTTAGCTAATGAAAAACTGTTTTTT,CASSQAGGLANEKLFF
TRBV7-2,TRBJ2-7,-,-,TGTGCCAGCAGCTTACTGGGGTCGGACTCCTACGAGCAGTACTTC,CASSLLGSDSYEQYF
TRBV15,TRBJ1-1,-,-,TGTGCCACCAGCAGACCAGGGGCGGGGGACACTGAAGCTTTCTTT,CATSRPGAGDTEAFF
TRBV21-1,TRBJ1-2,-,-,TGTGCCAGCAGCAAAGAGGAGGGGTACTATGGCTACACCTTC,CASSKEEGYYGYTF
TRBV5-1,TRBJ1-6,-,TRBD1,TGCGCCAGCAGCTTGGGGGACAGGAGCTCCTATAATTCACCCCTCCACTTT,CASSLGDRSSYNSPLHF
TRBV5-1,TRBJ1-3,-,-,TGCGCCAGCAGCCCCGGGACGGCTGGAAACACCATATATTTT,CASSPGTAGNTIYF
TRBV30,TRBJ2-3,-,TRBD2,TGTGCCTGGAGGCTAGCGGGGAGCTCAGATACGCAGTATTTT,CAWRLAGSSDTQYF
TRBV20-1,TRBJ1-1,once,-,TGCAGTGCTAGTTTACCCGGGTGGAACACTGAAGCTTTCTTT,CSASLPGWNTEAFF
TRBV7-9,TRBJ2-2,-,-,TGTGCCAGCAGCTCGTCCGGGGAGCTGTTTTTT,CASSSSGELFF
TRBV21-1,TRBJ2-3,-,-,TGTGCCAGCAATATCAAACTAGGGAGCACAGATACGCAGTATTTT,CASNIKLGSTDTQYF
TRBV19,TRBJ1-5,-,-,TGTGCCAGTAGCCCCACTAGACGGAACAGGCACAATCAGCCCCAGCATTTT,CASSPTRRNRHNQPQHF
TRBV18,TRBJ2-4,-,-,TGTGCCAGCTCACCCCCGGCGGAGGGGGACATTCAGTACTTC,CASSPPAEGDIQYF
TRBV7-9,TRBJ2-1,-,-,TGTGCCAGCAGCTTCGGACCCAAGGAGGGGCAGTTCTTC,CASSFGPKEGQFF
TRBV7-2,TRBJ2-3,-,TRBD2,TGTGCCAGCAGCAGAAGCAGCTCTAGCGGGAGGGTCCCAGATACGCAGTATTTT,CASSRSSSSGRVPDTQYF
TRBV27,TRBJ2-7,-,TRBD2,TGTGCCAGCAGTAATTTAGCGGGAGGGTACGAGCAGTACTTC,CASSNLAGGYEQYF
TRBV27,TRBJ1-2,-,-,TGTGCCAGCAGTCCCCGGGACGAAAGATATGGCTACACCTTC,CASSPRDERYGYTF
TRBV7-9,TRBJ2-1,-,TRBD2,TGTGCCAGCAGCTCCTGGACTAGCGGGGGTGGGAATGAGCAGTTCTTC,CASSSWTSGGGNEQFF
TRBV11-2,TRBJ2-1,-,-,TGTGCCAGCAGCTTAGCCCCCTCCGCCCTCCTCGGTGAGCAGTTCTTC,CASSLAPSALLGEQFF
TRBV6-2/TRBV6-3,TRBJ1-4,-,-,TGTGCCAGCAGTCACTGGGGGCGCACTAATGAAAAACTGTTTTTT,CASSHWGRTNEKLFF
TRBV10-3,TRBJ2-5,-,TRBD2,TGTGCCATCAAGGCGGGGGGGCCGGAGACCCAGTACTTC,CAIKAGGPETQYF
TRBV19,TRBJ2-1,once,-,TGTGCCAGTAGTCGTTTGGGTGGAGACAATGAGCAGTTCTTC,CASSRLGGDNEQFF
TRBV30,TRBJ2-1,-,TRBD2,TGTGCCTACGGGACTAGCGTTCTACGTGAGCAGTTCTTC,CAYGTSVLREQFF
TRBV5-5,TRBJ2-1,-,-,TGTGCCAGCAGCTTTCGTTCGGCAGGGCTCTCCTACAATGAGCAGTTCTTC,CASSFRSAGLSYNEQFF
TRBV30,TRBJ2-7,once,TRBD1,TGTGCCTGGAGCGGAAAATCTACAGGGGTCCGGGGCGAGCAGTACTTC,CAWSGKSTGVRGEQYF
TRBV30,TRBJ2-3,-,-,TGTGCCTGGAGGGTAGGGGGAGGGGATACGCAGTATTTT,CAWRVGGGDTQYF
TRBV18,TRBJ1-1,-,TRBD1,TGTGCCAGCTCTCCGACAGGGGCCGCTGAAGCTTTCTTT,CASSPTGAAEAFF
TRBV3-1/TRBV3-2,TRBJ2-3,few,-,TGTGCCAGCAGCCAAGACTCCGGGACCTACACAGATACGCAGTATTTT,CASSQDSGTYTDTQYF
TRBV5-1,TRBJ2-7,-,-,TGCGCCAGCAGCTTAGGGGGGGATTCGACCTACGAGCAGTACTTC,CASSLGGDSTYEQYF
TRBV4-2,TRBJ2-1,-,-,TGTGCCAGCAGCCAAAACAAAGGGGACCTCAGGGGAGAGTTCTTC,CASSQNKGDLRGEFF
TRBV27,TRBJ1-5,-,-,TGTGCCAGCAGTTTAGAGGCAGGGTTTCAGCCCCAGCATTTT,CASSLEAGFQPQHF
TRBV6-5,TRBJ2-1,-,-,TGTGCCAGCAGTTACTCTGGCGGTTACAATGAGCAGTTCTTC,CASSYSGGYNEQFF
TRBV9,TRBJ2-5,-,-,TGTGCCAGCAGCCCGACTAGTGGTGAGACCCAGTACTTC,CASSPTSGETQYF
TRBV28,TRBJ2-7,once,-,TGTGCCAGTACGGAGGGGGGAAGCTCCTACGAGCAGTACTTC,CASTEGGSSYEQYF
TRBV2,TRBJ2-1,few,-,TGTGCCAGCAGTGATGGTCTCCTCAATGAGCAGTTCTTC,CASSDGLLNEQFF
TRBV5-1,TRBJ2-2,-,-,TGCGCCAGCAGCTTGGTTCAGGGAAACACCGGGGAGCTGTTTTTT,CASSLVQGNTGELFF
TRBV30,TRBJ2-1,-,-,TGTGCCTGGATGTTGGGACTGCCGGAGGATGAGCAGTTCTTC,CAWMLGLPEDEQFF
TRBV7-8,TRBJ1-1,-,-,TGTGCCAGCCGAAACCGGGACGGCAACACTGAAGCTTTCTTT,CASRNRDGNTEAFF
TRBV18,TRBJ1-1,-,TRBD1,TGTGCCAGCTCACCACCGGAGTGGACAGGAAAAAATGAAGCTTTCTTT,CASSPPEWTGKNEAFF
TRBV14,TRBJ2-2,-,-,TGTGCCAGCAGCCGAGAGGGTGGGCCGCGTGCCGGGGAGCTGTTTTTT,CASSREGGPRAGELFF
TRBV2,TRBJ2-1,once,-,TGTGCCAGCAGATCCCAAGAAAAGCAGTTCTTC,CASRSQEKQFF
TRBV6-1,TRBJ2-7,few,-,TGTGCCAGCAGTGAAGGACACAATATCTACGAGCAGTACTTC,CASSEGHNIYEQYF
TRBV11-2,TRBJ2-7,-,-,TGTGCCAGCAGCTTAGACGCCTACGAGCAGTACTTC,CASSLDAYEQYF
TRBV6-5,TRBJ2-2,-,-,TGTGCCAGCACCCCGGCAGAGTTCACCGGGGAGCTGTTTTTT,CASTPAEFTGELFF
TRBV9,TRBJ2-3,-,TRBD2,TGTGCCAGCAGCGTAGACTTGGCTAGCGGATTAGATACGCAGTATTTT,CASSVDLASGLDTQYF
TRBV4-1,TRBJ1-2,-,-,TGCGCCAGCAGCCAAGGGATCGGAGATTATGGCTACACCTTC,CASSQGIGDYGYTF
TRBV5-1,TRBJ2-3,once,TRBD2,TGCGCCAGCAGCTTATCTGGGACTAGCGAAATCACAGATACGCAGTATTTT,CASSLSGTSEITDTQYF
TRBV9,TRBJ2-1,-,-,TGTGCCAGCAGCCGGGGAGCGTTGTCCGGGGAGCAGTTCTTC,CASSRGALSGEQFF
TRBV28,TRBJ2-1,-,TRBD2,TGTGCCAGCAGGCGCCCACTAGCGGGAGGTCTCTACAATGAGCAGTTCTTC,CASRRPLAGGLYNEQFF
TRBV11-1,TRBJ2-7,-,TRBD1,TGTGCCAGCAGCTATCGAGGACAGGGAACGTACGAGCAGTACTTC,CASSYRGQGTYEQYF
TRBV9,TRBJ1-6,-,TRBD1,TGTGCCAGCAGCGAAACAGGGGTCGGCAATTCACCCCTCCACTTT,CASSETGVGNSPLHF
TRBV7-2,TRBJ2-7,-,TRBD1,TGTGCCAGCAGCCCGACGGGACAGGGAGCCTACGAGCAGTACTTC,CASSPTGQGAYEQYF